The 27 T cell receptor beta chains below were found in one sample sequenced in a study of blood T cell repertoires in COVID-19. Libraries were prepared by immunoSEQ multiplex PCR; TCRdb keeps only in-frame clonotypes and omits some of them. This table holds roughly 200,000 clones, roughly nine tenths found once. Sequenced input: PBMCs or T cells enriched from blood (not recorded which). The receptors come from a woman aged 25 to 39 with acute COVID-19.

The sample holds many counts of this clone. The rearrangement links TRBV4-1 to TRBJ2-5; D is possibly TRBD1 (6 bases). V was pared by 4 bases and J by 5 bases, with 17 bases between. This CDR3 spans 15 amino acids. Germline V lookup: CDR1 MGHRA, CDR2 YSYEKL. CDR3 in DNA: TGCGCCAGCAGCCGAGACGACAGGTCGGGGGAGACCCAGTACTTC. Translated: CASSRDDRSGETQYF.

The chain has TRBV15 and TRBJ2-3; 10 positions match TRBD2. After removal of 1 base from V and 2 bases from J, the junction contained 3 bases not matched to a gene. This CDR3 is built from 16 residues. Germline values: CDR1 LNHNV, CDR2 YYDKDF (reference sequence). CDR3 DNA: TGTGCCACCAGCAGAGCAAGCGGGGGGGACACAGATACGCAGTATTTT. It yields the protein CATSRASGGDTDTQYF.

The rearrangement links TRBV19 to TRBJ1-4; perhaps TRBD1 as D (6 bases). The V end was cut by 8 bases, the J end by 5 bases, with 18 bases between. Germline lookup yields CDR1 LNHDA and CDR2 SQIVND (reference sequence). CDR3 size: 15 residues. The DNA for the CDR3 is TGTGCCAGTGGGGGCCCCGCGAGGGGAAATGAAAAACTGTTTTTT. It encodes CASGGPARGNEKLFF.

The chain has TRBV4-3 and TRBJ1-2, with TRBD1 matching over 9 bases. Germline V lookup: CDR1 LGHNA, CDR2 YSLEER. The CDR3 extends over 15 amino acids. V gave up 0 bases and J gave up 4 bases; unmatched junction bases: 3. The DNA for the CDR3 is TGCGCCAGCAGCCAAGATCGGACAGGGGCCTATGGCTACACCTTC. This encodes CASSQDRTGAYGYTF.

This chain uses TRBV2 with TRBJ2-7, with D possibly TRBD2 on 5 matching bases. Trimming stripped 8 bases from V and 0 bases from J, with 8 bases between. Germline values: CDR1 SNHLY, CDR2 FYNNEI. This CDR3 is built from 12 residues. This chain's CDR3 is CASASSSYEQYF. The CDR3 DNA reads TGTGCCAGCGCTAGCAGCTCCTACGAGCAGTACTTC.

The chain couples TRBV5-4 to TRBJ2-5, with D maybe TRBD2 (7 bases). Germline values: CDR1 SGHNT, CDR2 YYREEE (reference sequence). Trimming took 7 bases from V and 1 from J, leaving 8 bases between them. CDR3 length: 12 amino acids. The CDR3 loop is CASGGAQETQYF. In nucleotides, the CDR3 is TGTGCCAGCGGGGGGGCCCAAGAGACCCAGTACTTC.

The gene calls are TRBV4-1 and TRBJ1-2; 8 positions match TRBD1. Looked up from germline, CDR1 is MGHRA and CDR2 is YSYEKL. J lost 4 bases, V lost 2 bases, and 9 bases had no gene match. The CDR3 is 16 residues long. DNA of the CDR3: TGCGCCAGCAGCCAACCCCAGGGGGCCTTTTTCTATGGCTACACCTTC. It encodes CASSQPQGAFFYGYTF.

This clone has a handful of counts. This chain connects TRBV9 to TRBJ2-5, with D perhaps matching TRBD2 (6 bases). This CDR3 region has 14 residues. V shed 2 bases and J shed 4 bases, with 12 bases lying between them. Germline V gene sequence: CDR1 SGDLS, CDR2 YYNGEE. The CDR3 is CASSVSGVGETQYF. CDR3 nucleotides: TGTGCCAGCAGCGTCTCGGGGGTGGGAGAGACCCAGTACTTC.

The chain uses TRBV18 and TRBJ2-1; 11 bases are shared with TRBD1. V was pared by 5 bases and J by 3 bases, with 6 bases of the junction left unmatched. Germline V gene sequence: CDR1 KGHSH, CDR2 LQKENI. The CDR3 totals 16 residues. The CDR3 DNA sequence: TGTGCCAGCTCAGCCGCCGGGACAGGGGGCTACAATGAGCAGTTCTTC. Translating it yields CASSAAGTGGYNEQFF.

The J gene is TRBJ1-2, the V gene TRBV18; 7 nucleotides line up with TRBD1. This CDR3 comprises 17 residues. CDR1 KGHSH and CDR2 LQKENI come from the germline V gene. Trimming cost V 3 bases and J 4 bases; bases outside gene matches: 14. CDR3 amino acids: CASSPTRDSFITYGYTF. In nucleotides, the CDR3 is TGTGCCAGCTCACCGACCCGGGACAGTTTTATAACCTATGGCTACACCTTC.

The V gene is TRBV19, the J gene TRBJ2-7; D possibly corresponds to TRBD1 (6 bases). V lost 5 bases to trimming and J lost 7 bases, with 21 bases between them. CDR1 and CDR2 (germline): LNHDA, SQIVND (reference sequence). This CDR3 has 15 amino acids. CDR3 protein: CASSPRHRGIDEQYF. Here the CDR3 DNA reads TGTGCCAGTAGTCCCAGACATAGGGGGATAGATGAGCAGTACTTC.

The chain couples TRBV6-5 to TRBJ1-1; D perhaps matches TRBD1 (5 bases). V dropped 0 bases and J dropped 0 bases, with 8 bases sitting between them. CDR3 length: 15 residues. Germline loops: CDR1 MNHEY, CDR2 SVGAGI. The DNA for the CDR3 is TGTGCCAGCAGTTACTCAGGGGTTCTGAACACTGAAGCTTTCTTT. It yields the protein CASSYSGVLNTEAFF.

This chain uses TRBV9 with TRBJ1-6, with D possibly TRBD1 on 5 matching bases. With 3 bases removed from V and 0 bases from J, the gap between germline ends came to 16 bases. Germline-derived CDR1 and CDR2 are SGDLS and YYNGEE. CDR3 length: 18 residues. The CDR3 region is CASSADIPDSSYNSPLHF. The DNA of the CDR3 is TGTGCCAGCAGCGCCGATATCCCCGACAGCTCCTATAATTCACCCCTCCACTTT.

The rearrangement joins TRBV19 to TRBJ1-5, with 7 bases that match TRBD1. Looked up from germline, CDR1 is LNHDA and CDR2 is SQIVND (reference sequence). V shed 5 bases and J 4 bases; nucleotides not matched to a gene: 5. The CDR3 runs to 14 residues. The CDR3 DNA follows: TGTGCCAGTAGTCTAGGGGGCCGGAATCAGCCCCAGCATTTT. Translating it yields CASSLGGRNQPQHF.

V is TRBV14 and J is TRBJ2-7; 8 bases map to TRBD1. V shed 4 bases and J 3 bases; nucleotides not matched to a gene: 2. CDR1 and CDR2 (germline): SGHDN, FVKESK. The CDR3 is made up of 13 amino acids. The chain's CDR3 is CASSPTGDYEQYF. CDR3 nucleotide sequence: TGTGCCAGCAGCCCGACAGGGGACTACGAGCAGTACTTC. The full variable domain, in which reference TRBV14 and TRBJ2-7 provide the parts outside the CDR3, is EAGVTQFPSHSVIEKGQTVTLRCDPISGHDNLYWYRRVMGKEIKFLLHFVKESKQDESGMPNNRFLAERTGGTYSTLKVQPAELEDSGVYFCASSPTGDYEQYFGPGTRLTVT.

The rearrangement links TRBV7-3 to TRBJ1-1; D not resolved. V was cut by 5 bases and J by 0 bases, with 16 bases left in between. The CDR3 spans 16 residues. Germline CDR1 reads SGHTA; CDR2 reads FQGTGA. The CDR3 nucleotides are TGTGCCAGCAGCCCGTCTCCACAGTTAATGAACACTGAAGCTTTCTTT. It encodes CASSPSPQLMNTEAFF.

The genes are TRBV15 and TRBJ1-2; possibly TRBD1 for D (5 bases). The CDR3 consists of 13 residues. Germline loops: CDR1 LNHNV, CDR2 YYDKDF (reference sequence). V shed 6 bases and J shed 4 bases, with 12 bases lying between them. CDR3 amino acids: CATSQGNGYGYTF. The CDR3 bases are TGTGCCACCAGTCAGGGTAATGGCTATGGCTACACCTTC.

The CDR3 protein is CASSPPRRLATDTQYF. As DNA, the CDR3 is TGTGCCAGCAGCCCCCCCCGCCGACTAGCGACTGATACGCAGTATTTT. The rearrangement uses TRBV7-9 and TRBJ2-3; 8 bases map to TRBD2. V gave up 5 bases and J gave up 6 bases; unmatched junction bases: 13. This CDR3 spans 16 amino acids. The germline V gene has CDR1 SEHNR and CDR2 FQNEAQ (reference sequence).

The gene calls are TRBV27 and TRBJ1-1; no reliable D call. This CDR3 is 15 amino acids long. Germline CDR1 reads MNHEY; CDR2 reads SMNVEV (reference sequence). Trimming shortened V by 1 base and J by 0 bases, and 9 bases separated the two germline ends. Here the CDR3 DNA reads TGTGCCAGCAGTTTATTTCCGGTTATGAACACTGAAGCTTTCTTT. This encodes CASSLFPVMNTEAFF.

The chain links TRBV7-9 to TRBJ2-3; the D gene is possibly TRBD2 (5 bases). CDR1 is SEHNR, CDR2 FQNEAQ, per germline (reference sequence). The germline V and J ends were trimmed by 10 bases and 1 base, with 15 bases remaining between them. The CDR3 totals 14 residues. CDR3 in DNA: TGTGCCACTTCCCCACGGGATCGCACAGATACGCAGTATTTT. It encodes CATSPRDRTDTQYF.

J is TRBJ1-5 and V is TRBV30; 8 positions agree with TRBD1. The CDR3 has 17 residues. J lost 2 bases, V lost 2 bases, and 11 bases had no gene match. The germline V gene has CDR1 GTSNPN and CDR2 SVGIG (reference sequence). CDR3 in DNA: TGTGCCTGGAGTTTGACCGGGACAGGAGGAGGCAATCAGCCCCAGCATTTT. Translating gives CAWSLTGTGGGNQPQHF.

The J gene is TRBJ2-5, the V gene TRBV5-4; 11 bases fit TRBD1. Trimming cost V 4 bases and J 3 bases; bases outside gene matches: 5. The CDR3 runs 15 residues. Germline V gene sequence: CDR1 SGHNT, CDR2 YYREEE (reference sequence). The CDR3, as DNA: TGTGCCAGCAGCAGTAGGGGACAGGGGGAAGAGACCCAGTACTTC. It is translated as CASSSRGQGEETQYF.

The rearrangement links TRBV29-1 to TRBJ2-7, with 9 positions matching TRBD2. Germline CDR1 reads SQVTM; CDR2 reads ANQGSEA. This CDR3 has 15 residues. The V and J ends lost 0 bases and 5 bases, in that order; junction bases with no gene match: 8. The CDR3 nucleotides are TGCAGCGTTGAAGATCCCGGGACTAGCCAGGACGAGCAGTACTTC. Protein product: CSVEDPGTSQDEQYF.

This rearrangement joins TRBV27 to TRBJ2-3; D might be TRBD2 (5 bases). Trimming cost V 2 bases and J 2 bases, with 14 bases left between them. There are 16 residues in the CDR3. Looked up from germline, CDR1 is MNHEY and CDR2 is SMNVEV (reference sequence). The CDR3 nucleotides are TGTGCCAGCAGTTTAGGAGCGGCCTTGAACACAGATACGCAGTATTTT. Its protein is CASSLGAALNTDTQYF.

CDR3 in amino acids: CASSLAGTGNTIYF. Here the CDR3 DNA reads TGTGCCAGCAGCTTGGCAGGGACTGGAAACACCATATATTTT. The chain recombines TRBV5-4 with TRBJ1-3; a weak D match, TRBD1 (5 bases). This CDR3 has 14 residues. V was trimmed by 0 bases and J by 2 bases, leaving 6 bases between them. CDR1 SGHNT and CDR2 YYREEE come from the germline V gene (reference sequence).

Here the CDR3 reads CASSKDRADYGYTF. CDR3 in DNA: TGCGCCAGCAGCAAGGACAGGGCAGACTATGGCTACACCTTC. The chain carries TRBV5-1 and TRBJ1-2, with 8 bases identical to TRBD1. The ends lost 4 bases at V and 3 bases at J; junction bases unmatched: 5. This CDR3 comprises 14 residues. CDR1 and CDR2 (germline): SGHRS, YFSETQ.

This clone came up once. The chain has TRBV18 and TRBJ1-3, with D hard to call. Trimming took 0 bases from V and 0 from J, leaving 6 bases between them. Germline CDR1 KGHSH, CDR2 LQKENI. The CDR3 has 15 amino acids. The CDR3 protein is CASSPPSSSGNTIYF. CDR3 DNA: TGTGCCAGCTCACCACCTTCCAGCTCTGGAAACACCATATATTTT.